This TCR beta chain was retrieved from a study of T cell responses to AZD1222 COVID-19 vaccine. The CDR3 sequence is 12 residues long. Generated by immunoSEQ multiplex PCR, the TCRdb table keeps only in-frame clones and is missing some. Of 150,000 or so clones detected, 75% to 95% appear once; the ten largest clones hold around 1.4%. This sample comprised peripheral blood, obtained on day 0 of AZD1222 vaccination. This TCR was recovered from an adult in good health. The V gene is TRBV12-3 or TRBV12-4, the J gene TRBJ1-1, with D maybe TRBD1 (5 bases). CDR3 sequence: CAAGFGNTEAFF. CDR3 DNA sequence: TGTGCAGCAGGGTTTGGGAACACTGAAGCTTTCTTT.